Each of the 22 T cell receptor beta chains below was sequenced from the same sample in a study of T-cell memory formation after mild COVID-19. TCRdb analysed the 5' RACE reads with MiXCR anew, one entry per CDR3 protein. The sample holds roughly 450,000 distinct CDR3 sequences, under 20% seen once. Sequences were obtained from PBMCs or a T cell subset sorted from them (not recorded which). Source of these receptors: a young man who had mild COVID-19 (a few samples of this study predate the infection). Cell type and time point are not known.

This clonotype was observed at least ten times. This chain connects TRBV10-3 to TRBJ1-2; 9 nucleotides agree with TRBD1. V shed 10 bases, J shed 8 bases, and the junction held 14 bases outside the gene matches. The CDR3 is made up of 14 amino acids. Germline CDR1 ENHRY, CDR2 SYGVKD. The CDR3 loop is CATGTGTGYQGYTF. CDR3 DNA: TGTGCCACCGGGACCGGGACAGGGTATCAAGGCTACACCTTC.

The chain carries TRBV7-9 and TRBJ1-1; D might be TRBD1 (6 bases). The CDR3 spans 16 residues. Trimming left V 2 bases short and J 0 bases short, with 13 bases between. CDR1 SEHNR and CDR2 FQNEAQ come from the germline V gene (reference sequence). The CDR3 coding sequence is TGTGCCAGCAGCTTAACCCCGGGGGCGCTGAACACTGAAGCTTTCTTT. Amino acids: CASSLTPGALNTEAFF.

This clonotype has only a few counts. CDR3 residues: CASSQGQIFQETQYF. The DNA for the CDR3 is TGTGCCAGCAGCCAGGGACAGATCTTCCAAGAGACCCAGTACTTC. The chain joins TRBV5-4 to TRBJ2-5; 7 bases line up with TRBD1. The J segment lost 1 base and the V segment lost 4 bases, leaving 7 bases of the junction unmatched. The CDR3 is 15 residues long. Germline V CDR1 and CDR2: SGHNT, YYREEE (reference sequence).

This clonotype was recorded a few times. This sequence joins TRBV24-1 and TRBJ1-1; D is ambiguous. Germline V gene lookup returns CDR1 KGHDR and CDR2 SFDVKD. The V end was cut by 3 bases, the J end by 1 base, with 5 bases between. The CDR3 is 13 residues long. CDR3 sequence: CATSDGRNTEAFF. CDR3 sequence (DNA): TGTGCCACCAGTGATGGGAGGAACACTGAAGCTTTCTTT.

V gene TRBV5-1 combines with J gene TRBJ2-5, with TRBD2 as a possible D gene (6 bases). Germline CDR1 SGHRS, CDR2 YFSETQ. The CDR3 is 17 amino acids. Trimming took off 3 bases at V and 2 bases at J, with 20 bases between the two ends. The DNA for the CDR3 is TGCGCCAGCAGCTACACCCCACCGGGTGGGGGGCAAGAGACCCAGTACTTC. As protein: CASSYTPPGGGQETQYF.

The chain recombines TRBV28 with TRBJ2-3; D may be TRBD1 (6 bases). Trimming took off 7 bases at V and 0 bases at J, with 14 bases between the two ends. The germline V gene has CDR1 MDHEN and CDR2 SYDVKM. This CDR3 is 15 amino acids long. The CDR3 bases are TGTGCCAGCACCAGTTTGAGGGGGAGCACAGATACGCAGTATTTT. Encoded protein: CASTSLRGSTDTQYF. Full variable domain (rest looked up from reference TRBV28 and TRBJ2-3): DVKVTQSSRYLVKRTGEKVFLECVQDMDHENMFWYRQDPGLGLRLIYFSYDVKMKEKGDIPEGYSVSREKKERFSLILESASTNQTSMYLCASTSLRGSTDTQYFGPGTRLTVL.

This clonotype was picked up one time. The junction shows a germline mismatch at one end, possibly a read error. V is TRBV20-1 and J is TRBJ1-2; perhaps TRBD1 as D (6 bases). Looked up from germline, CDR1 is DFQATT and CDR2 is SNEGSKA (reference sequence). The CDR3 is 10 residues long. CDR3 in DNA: TGCAGTGCTAGAGATTTACCAGGGGCCTTC. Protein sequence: CSARDLPGAF.

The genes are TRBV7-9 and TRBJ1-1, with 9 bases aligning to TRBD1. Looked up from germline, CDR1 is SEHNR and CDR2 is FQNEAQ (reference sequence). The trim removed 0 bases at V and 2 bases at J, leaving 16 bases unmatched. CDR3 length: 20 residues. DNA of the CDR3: TGTGCCAGCAGCTTAGCGAGGGGAGTCGAGACAGGGGGTATAAACACTGAAGCTTTCTTT. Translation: CASSLARGVETGGINTEAFF.

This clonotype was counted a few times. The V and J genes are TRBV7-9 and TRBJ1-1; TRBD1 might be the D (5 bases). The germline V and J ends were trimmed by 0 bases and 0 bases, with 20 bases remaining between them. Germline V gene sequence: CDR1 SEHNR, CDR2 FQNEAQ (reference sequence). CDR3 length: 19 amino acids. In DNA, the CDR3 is TGTGCCAGCAGCTTAGCGCAAAGGGGACCTGAATCGGTGAACACTGAAGCTTTCTTT. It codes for CASSLAQRGPESVNTEAFF.

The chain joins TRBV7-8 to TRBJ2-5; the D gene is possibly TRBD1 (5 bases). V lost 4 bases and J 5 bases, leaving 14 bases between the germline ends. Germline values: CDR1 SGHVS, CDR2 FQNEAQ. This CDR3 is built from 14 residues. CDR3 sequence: CASSSRAPGETQYF. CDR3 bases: TGTGCCAGCAGCTCCAGGGCCCCAGGCGAGACCCAGTACTTC.

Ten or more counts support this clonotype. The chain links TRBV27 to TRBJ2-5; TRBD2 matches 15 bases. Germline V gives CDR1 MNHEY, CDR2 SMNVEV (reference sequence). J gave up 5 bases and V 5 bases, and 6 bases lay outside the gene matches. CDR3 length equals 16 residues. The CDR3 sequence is CASSLGTSGGRETQYF. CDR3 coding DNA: TGTGCCAGCAGTCTAGGGACTAGCGGGGGGCGGGAGACCCAGTACTTC.

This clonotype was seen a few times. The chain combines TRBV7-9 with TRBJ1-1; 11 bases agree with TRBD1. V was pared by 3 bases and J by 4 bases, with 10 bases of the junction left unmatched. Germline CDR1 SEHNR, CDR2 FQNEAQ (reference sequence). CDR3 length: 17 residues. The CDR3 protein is CASSFGRTGGQGTEAFF. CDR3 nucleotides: TGTGCCAGCAGCTTCGGACGGACAGGGGGCCAAGGCACTGAAGCTTTCTTT.

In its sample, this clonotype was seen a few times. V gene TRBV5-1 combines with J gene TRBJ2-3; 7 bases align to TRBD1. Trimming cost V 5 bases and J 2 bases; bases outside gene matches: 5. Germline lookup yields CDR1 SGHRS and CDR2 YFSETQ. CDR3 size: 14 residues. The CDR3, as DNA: TGCGCCAGCAGGGGACAGAGCTACACAGATACGCAGTATTTT. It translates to CASRGQSYTDTQYF.

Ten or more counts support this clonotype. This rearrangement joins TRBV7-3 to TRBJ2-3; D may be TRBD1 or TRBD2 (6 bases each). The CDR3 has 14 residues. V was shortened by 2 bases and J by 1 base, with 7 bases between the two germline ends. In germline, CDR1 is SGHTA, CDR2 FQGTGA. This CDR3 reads CASSLGGRTDTQYF. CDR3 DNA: TGTGCCAGCAGCTTAGGGGGGCGCACAGATACGCAGTATTTT.

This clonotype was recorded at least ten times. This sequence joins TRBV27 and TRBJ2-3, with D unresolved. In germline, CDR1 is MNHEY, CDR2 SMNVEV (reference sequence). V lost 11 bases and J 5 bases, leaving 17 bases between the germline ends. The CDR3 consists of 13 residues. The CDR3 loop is CAPANPEEDTQYF. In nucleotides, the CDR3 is TGTGCCCCCGCGAATCCCGAGGAAGATACGCAGTATTTT.

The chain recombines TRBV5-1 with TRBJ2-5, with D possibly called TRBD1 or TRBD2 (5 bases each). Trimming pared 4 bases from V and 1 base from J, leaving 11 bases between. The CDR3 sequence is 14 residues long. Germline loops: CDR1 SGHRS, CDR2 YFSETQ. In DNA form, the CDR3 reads TGCGCCAGCAGCCCTGGGGACGCCCAAGAGACCCAGTACTTC. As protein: CASSPGDAQETQYF. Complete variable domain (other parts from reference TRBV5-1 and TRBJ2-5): KAGVTQTPRYLIKTRGQQVTLSCSPISGHRSVSWYQQTPGQGLQFLFEYFSETQRNKGNFPGRFSGRQFSNSRSEMNVSTLELGDSALYLCASSPGDAQETQYFGPGTRLLVL.

CDR3 coding DNA: TGTGCTAGTGGTCCAAGGATAGACTACTCCTACGAGCAGTACTTC. Residues: CASGPRIDYSYEQYF. The chain is built from TRBV12-5 and TRBJ2-7; TRBD2 is a possible D gene (5 bases). CDR3 size: 15 residues. V was trimmed by 5 bases and J by 0 bases, leaving 14 bases between them. The germline CDR1 and CDR2 sequences are LGHNT and FRNRAP.

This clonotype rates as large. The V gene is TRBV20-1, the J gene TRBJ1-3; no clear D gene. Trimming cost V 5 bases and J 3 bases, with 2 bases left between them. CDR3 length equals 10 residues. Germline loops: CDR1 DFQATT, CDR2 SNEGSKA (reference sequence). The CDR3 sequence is CSARGNTIYF. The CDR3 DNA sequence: TGCAGTGCTCGTGGAAACACCATATATTTT.

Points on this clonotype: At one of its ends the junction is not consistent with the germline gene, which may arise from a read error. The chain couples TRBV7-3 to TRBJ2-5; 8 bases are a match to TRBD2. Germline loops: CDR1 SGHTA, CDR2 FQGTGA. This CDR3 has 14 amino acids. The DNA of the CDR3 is TGTGACAGCAGAGCTACCGGGACTAGAGAGACCCAGTACTTC. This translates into CDSRATGTRETQYF.

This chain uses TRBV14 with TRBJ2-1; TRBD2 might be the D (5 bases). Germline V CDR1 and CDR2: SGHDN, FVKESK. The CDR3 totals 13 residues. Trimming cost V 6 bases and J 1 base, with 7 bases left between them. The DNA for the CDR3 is TGTGCCAGCAGGAGGAGGTCCTACAATGAGCAGTTCTTC. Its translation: CASRRRSYNEQFF.

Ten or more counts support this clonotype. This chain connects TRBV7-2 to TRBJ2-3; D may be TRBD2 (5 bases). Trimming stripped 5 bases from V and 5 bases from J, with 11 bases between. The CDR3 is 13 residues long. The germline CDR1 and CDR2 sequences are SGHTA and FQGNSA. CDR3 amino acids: CASSQSGVDTQYF. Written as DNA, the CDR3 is TGTGCCAGCAGCCAATCCGGGGTAGATACGCAGTATTTT.

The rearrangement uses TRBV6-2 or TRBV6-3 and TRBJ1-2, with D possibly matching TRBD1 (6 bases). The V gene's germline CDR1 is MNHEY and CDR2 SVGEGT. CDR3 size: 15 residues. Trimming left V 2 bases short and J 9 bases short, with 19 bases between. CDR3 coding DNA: TGTGCCAGCAGTTACACCCTGGGGGGCGGACAAAGCTACACCTTC. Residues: CASSYTLGGGQSYTF.